The 19 T cell receptor beta chains listed next were all sequenced from one sample in a study of blood T cells in healthy people across ages. A second roughly 7 to 11 cycle PCR used barcoded and J-beta primers. TCRdb ran MiXCR on the 5' RACE reads and lists one entry per CDR3 protein. This table holds approximately 1.5 million distinct CDR3 sequences, about 31% found once. The source material was blood. These receptors were taken from a woman in her thirties in good health.

This chain joins TRBV5-1 and TRBJ2-1; 12 bases line up with TRBD2. The CDR3 runs 16 residues. V shed 3 bases, J shed 6 bases, and the junction held 7 bases outside the gene matches. Germline values: CDR1 SGHRS, CDR2 YFSETQ. CDR3 sequence reads: CASSSGLAGWCNEQFF. CDR3 nucleotide sequence: TGCGCCAGCAGCTCCGGACTAGCGGGGTGGTGCAATGAGCAGTTCTTC.

This clonotype was seen at least ten times. V gene TRBV27 combines with J gene TRBJ2-1; 11 bases are a match to TRBD1. This CDR3 comprises 15 residues. The germline CDR1 and CDR2 sequences are MNHEY and SMNVEV (reference sequence). Trimming took 6 bases from V and 3 from J; bases not matched to a gene: 4. The CDR3 region has the DNA TGTGCCAGCAGCCCCGGGACAGGGGGCTACAATGAGCAGTTCTTC. Its protein product is CASSPGTGGYNEQFF.

This clonotype turned up a few times. The V gene is TRBV2, the J gene TRBJ1-6; no definite D call. V shed 5 bases and J shed 8 bases, with 13 bases lying between them. This CDR3 region has 14 residues. From germline, CDR1 is SNHLY and CDR2 FYNNEI. CDR3 nucleotides: TGTGCCAGCAGTCCCCGGGTCTCTGATTCACCCCTCCACTTT. Translating gives CASSPRVSDSPLHF.

There are a few counts of this clonotype. This chain links TRBV6-6 with TRBJ2-5; no firm D call. The ends were cut back, 2 bases at V and 1 base at J, with 8 bases in the middle. Germline V lookup: CDR1 MNHNY, CDR2 SVGAGI (reference sequence). CDR3 length: 14 residues. The CDR3 spells CASSYGVTQETQYF. CDR3 nucleotides: TGTGCCAGCAGTTACGGGGTGACCCAAGAGACCCAGTACTTC.

Of note for this clonotype: The CDR3 does not end in the conserved phenylalanine or tryptophan, so this is likely a read error. The chain carries TRBV20-1 and TRBJ2-3; the D gene is possibly TRBD2 (5 bases). Germline lookup yields CDR1 DFQATT and CDR2 SNEGSKA (reference sequence). CDR3 size: 12 residues. Between the trimmed V and J ends, which lost 5 bases and 0 bases, there was a span of 6 bases. CDR3 bases: TGCAGTGCTCGGACTAGCACAGATACGCAGTATCTT. It specifies CSARTSTDTQYL.

The chain is built from TRBV19 and TRBJ1-5; D remains ambiguous. CDR1 and CDR2 from the germline V gene are LNHDA and SQIVND (reference sequence). Trimming cost V 4 bases and J 5 bases, with 15 bases left between them. CDR3 size: 15 residues. In DNA form, the CDR3 reads TGTGCCAGTAGTACCGACAAGATCGGAGATCAGCCCCAGCATTTT. Its protein is CASSTDKIGDQPQHF.

This clonotype was seen only a few times. The rearrangement joins TRBV9 to TRBJ2-3; perhaps TRBD2 as D (6 bases). CDR1 and CDR2 (germline): SGDLS, YYNGEE. The CDR3 length is 15 residues. Trimming removed 2 bases at V and 5 bases at J, with 15 bases between. Here the CDR3 reads CASSVRGDFLDTQYF. CDR3 nucleotides: TGTGCCAGCAGCGTCCGCGGGGACTTTCTAGATACGCAGTATTTT. The full variable domain, with the rest looked up from reference TRBV9 and TRBJ2-3, is DSGVTQTPKHLITATGQRVTLRCSPRSGDLSVYWYQQSLDQGLQFLIQYYNGEERAKGNILERFSAQQFPDLHSELNLSSLELGDSALYFCASSVRGDFLDTQYFGPGTRLTVL.

Regarding this clonotype: This may be a read error, as it is one base from a much larger clone. The chain recombines TRBV29-1 with TRBJ2-4; D tentatively reads TRBD1 or TRBD2 (6 bases each). The CDR3 is made up of 15 amino acids. Germline CDR1 reads SQVTM; CDR2 reads ANQGSEA. CDR3 nucleotides: TGCGGCGTTGGAGGGGGATCTTTAGCCAAAAACATTCAGTACTTC. Amino acids: CGVGGGSLAKNIQYF.

This chain uses TRBV6-1 with TRBJ2-3, with 13 bases lining up with TRBD2. The CDR3 is 17 amino acids. J lost 4 bases, V lost 6 bases, and 10 bases had no gene match. Germline V gene lookup returns CDR1 MNHNS and CDR2 SASEGT. The CDR3 DNA sequence: TGTGCCAGCAGGGACCCAACTAGCGGGGGGGTAGCAGATACGCAGTATTTT. This translates into CASRDPTSGGVADTQYF.

J is TRBJ1-4 and V is TRBV29-1; no clear D gene. This CDR3 has 10 amino acids. Germline V gene sequence: CDR1 SQVTM, CDR2 ANQGSEA. Trimming removed 7 bases from V and 7 bases from J, with 7 bases in between. The CDR3 nucleotides read TGCAGCGCCCTGGGTGAAAAACTGTTTTTT. Translated: CSALGEKLFF.

The chain couples TRBV4-1 to TRBJ1-2; a weak D match, TRBD1 (6 bases). V lost 1 base, J lost 4 bases, and 13 bases lay in between. Germline loops: CDR1 MGHRA, CDR2 YSYEKL. This CDR3 contains 15 residues. The CDR3 loop reads CASSQVLQGRYGYTF. CDR3 bases: TGCGCCAGCAGCCAAGTTTTACAGGGCCGCTATGGCTACACCTTC.

V gene TRBV27 combines with J gene TRBJ2-7; D might be TRBD2 (6 bases). The CDR3 consists of 15 residues. V lost 0 bases and J 2 bases, leaving 11 bases between the germline ends. Germline CDR1 MNHEY, CDR2 SMNVEV (reference sequence). The CDR3 region has the DNA TGTGCCAGCAGTTTATCGAGGGGCGGGACCTACGAGCAGTACTTC. Its protein product is CASSLSRGGTYEQYF.

As to this clonotype: The limits of the CDR3 on the DNA are not certain, so only TCRdb's listed CDR3 is given. J is TRBJ2-7 and V is TRBV21-1; TRBD2 was called by the table and not checked on the DNA. TRBV21-1 is designated a pseudogene. The CDR3 contains 15 residues when both ends are counted. Here the CDR3 reads CASSKVGRGSYEQYF.

The chain combines TRBV24-1 with TRBJ1-2, with a weak D call TRBD1 (5 bases). V lost 4 bases and J lost 8, with 19 bases in between. CDR1 is KGHDR, CDR2 SFDVKD, per germline. This CDR3 is built from 15 residues. CDR3 bases: TGTGCCACCAGTGACAAACCGGGACGATCTGGGGGCTACACCTTC. Residues: CATSDKPGRSGGYTF.

The rearrangement joins TRBV6-2 or TRBV6-3 to TRBJ2-7; D gene ambiguous. The CDR3 contains 12 residues. Trimming cost V 5 bases and J 2 bases, with 7 bases left between them. Germline-derived CDR1 and CDR2 are MNHEY and SVGEGT. The CDR3 sequence is CASSINPYEQYF. For the CDR3, the DNA is TGTGCCAGCAGTATCAACCCCTACGAGCAGTACTTC.

This clonotype was detected only a few times. The chain recombines TRBV20-1 with TRBJ1-1; D not resolved. Germline CDR1 is DFQATT and CDR2 is SNEGSKA (reference sequence). The CDR3 is made up of 11 amino acids. Trimming left V 2 bases short and J 8 bases short, with 9 bases between. The CDR3 region has the DNA TGCAGTGCTAGATCCGGCGGGGAAGCTTTCTTT. Encoded protein: CSARSGGEAFF.

This clonotype has a single count. The gene calls are TRBV11-2 and TRBJ2-2; the D gene is possibly TRBD2 (7 bases). Trimming cost V 2 bases and J 5 bases, with 12 bases left between them. The CDR3 extends over 15 amino acids. Germline assignment: CDR1 SGHAT and CDR2 FQNNGV. The CDR3 reads CASSLIRGATGELFF. CDR3 sequence (DNA): TGTGCCAGCAGCTTAATACGGGGGGCTACCGGGGAGCTGTTTTTT.

The V call is TRBV30, the J call TRBJ2-7, with D uncertain. V was shortened by 3 bases and J by 3 bases, with 9 bases between the two germline ends. Germline CDR1 GTSNPN, CDR2 SVGIG (reference sequence). The CDR3 loop spans 12 amino acids. CDR3 loop: CAWSRHNYEQYF. The CDR3 coding sequence is TGTGCCTGGAGCCGGCACAACTACGAGCAGTACTTC. The whole variable domain, filled in from reference TRBV30 and TRBJ2-7, reads SQTIHQWPATLVQPVGSPLSLECTVEGTSNPNLYWYRQAAGRGLQLLFYSVGIGQISSEVPQNLSASRPQDRQFILSSKKLLLSDSGFYLCAWSRHNYEQYFGPGTRLTVT.

Only a few counts were recorded for this clonotype. The chain joins TRBV7-2 to TRBJ2-1; TRBD2 matches at 13 bases. This CDR3 has 17 residues. Trimming removed 4 bases from V and 4 bases from J; junction bases left unmatched: 7. The germline gives CDR1 SGHTA, CDR2 FQGNSA. This chain's CDR3 is CASSSTILAGGYNEQFF. In DNA form, the CDR3 reads TGTGCCAGCAGCTCAACGATACTAGCGGGGGGGTACAATGAGCAGTTCTTC. Full variable domain (remainder filled in from reference TRBV7-2 and TRBJ2-1): GAGVSQSPSNKVTEKGKDVELRCDPISGHTALYWYRQSLGQGLEFLIYFQGNSAPDKSGLPSDRFSAERTGGSVSTLTIQRTQQEDSAVYLCASSSTILAGGYNEQFFGPGTRLTVL.